The 13 T cell receptor beta chains below all came from one sample that was sequenced in a study of cytomegalovirus exposure and HLA in healthy donors. Researchers ran the PCR with 60 Vbeta and 13 Jbeta primers. The repertoire was sequenced with immunoSEQ multiplex PCR; TCRdb's copy has only in-frame clones and lacks some. The data hold 130,000 or so clones, with around 79% observed a single time. Sequencing was carried out using PBMCs. Source of these receptors: a woman in her forties in good health and CMV-seropositive.

V gene TRBV5-6 combines with J gene TRBJ2-4; weak D call: TRBD2 (5 bases). This CDR3 is 15 amino acids long. The germline V gene encodes CDR1 SGHDT and CDR2 YYEEEE. V was shortened by 2 bases and J by 0 bases, with 9 bases between the two germline ends. The CDR3 nucleotides read TGTGCCAGCAGCTTCCGGGGAATAGCCAAAAACATTCAGTACTTC. Its protein is CASSFRGIAKNIQYF. The variable domain in full, with the rest retrieved from reference TRBV5-6 and TRBJ2-4, is DAGVTQSPTHLIKTRGQQVTLRCSPKSGHDTVSWYQQALGQGPQFIFQYYEEEERQRGNFPDRFSGHQFPNYSSELNVNALLLGDSALYLCASSFRGIAKNIQYFGAGTRLSVL.

This clone was counted a few times. The chain has TRBV9 and TRBJ2-5; D is possibly TRBD2 (5 bases). V lost 0 bases and J 1 base, leaving 13 bases between the germline ends. Germline assignment: CDR1 SGDLS and CDR2 YYNGEE. The length of the CDR3 is 16 residues. CDR3 protein: CASSVEGGGLQETQYF. The CDR3, as DNA: TGTGCCAGCAGCGTAGAAGGAGGAGGTCTCCAAGAGACCCAGTACTTC.

This chain links TRBV15 with TRBJ2-3; perhaps TRBD1 as D (6 bases). CDR1 is LNHNV and CDR2 is YYDKDF in the germline V gene (reference sequence). Trimming cost V 4 bases and J 4 bases, with 12 bases left between them. CDR3 length equals 14 residues. As DNA, the CDR3 is TGTGCCACCAGCAATGGGGGCGCGGCAGATACGCAGTATTTT. Translating it yields CATSNGGAADTQYF.

V is TRBV19 and J is TRBJ1-2; a weak D match, TRBD1 (6 bases). V was cut by 6 bases and J by 6 bases, with 14 bases left in between. CDR1 is LNHDA, CDR2 SQIVND, per germline (reference sequence). The CDR3 spans 13 residues. As DNA, the CDR3 is TGTGCCAGTAGCAGGGGAGTGAGGGATGGCTACACCTTC. Its translation is CASSRGVRDGYTF.

The chain links TRBV5-6 to TRBJ1-6; D is perhaps TRBD1 (6 bases). The CDR3 is 14 amino acids. The V end was cut by 4 bases, the J end by 4 bases, with 9 bases between. Germline V lookup: CDR1 SGHDT, CDR2 YYEEEE. CDR3 loop: CASSVDRYNSPLHF. The CDR3 DNA reads TGTGCCAGCAGCGTGGACAGATATAATTCACCCCTCCACTTT. Drawing the rest from reference TRBV5-6 and TRBJ1-6, the complete variable domain is DAGVTQSPTHLIKTRGQQVTLRCSPKSGHDTVSWYQQALGQGPQFIFQYYEEEERQRGNFPDRFSGHQFPNYSSELNVNALLLGDSALYLCASSVDRYNSPLHFGNGTRLTVT.

The chain combines TRBV28 with TRBJ2-7, with TRBD2 identical over 8 bases. The V gene's germline CDR1 is MDHEN and CDR2 SYDVKM. J gave up 6 bases and V 4 bases, and 11 bases lay outside the gene matches. The CDR3 has 15 residues. The CDR3 bases are TGTGCCAGCAGTTGGCCGGGACTAGGGACCGGCGAGCAGTACTTC. Its translation is CASSWPGLGTGEQYF.

This clone has only one observation. J is TRBJ2-3 and V is TRBV9; possible D gene TRBD1, 6 bases. CDR1 SGDLS and CDR2 YYNGEE come from the germline V gene. CDR3 length: 17 amino acids. V lost 4 bases and J lost 9, with 27 bases in between. The CDR3 loop is CASSLGHPLPAQITQYF. CDR3 DNA sequence: TGTGCCAGCAGCTTGGGACACCCACTCCCAGCACAGATAACGCAGTATTTT. Full variable domain (remainder filled in from reference TRBV9 and TRBJ2-3): DSGVTQTPKHLITATGQRVTLRCSPRSGDLSVYWYQQSLDQGLQFLIQYYNGEERAKGNILERFSAQQFPDLHSELNLSSLELGDSALYFCASSLGHPLPAQITQYFGPGTRLTVL.

The genes are TRBV6-5 and TRBJ2-7, with 7 nucleotides matching TRBD1. Trimming at V came to 6 bases and at J to 2 bases, leaving 4 bases not matched to a gene. The CDR3 is 13 amino acids. Germline V gene lookup returns CDR1 MNHEY and CDR2 SVGAGI. As DNA, the CDR3 is TGTGCCAGCAGCCGGGGACAGCCCTACGAGCAGTACTTC. Protein product: CASSRGQPYEQYF.

This chain links TRBV2 with TRBJ2-3, with D possibly TRBD2 on 5 matching bases. V was clipped by 3 bases and J by 2 bases, with 12 bases between them. This CDR3 has 15 residues. Germline loops: CDR1 SNHLY, CDR2 FYNNEI. CDR3 protein: CASSEMRRDTDTQYF. The CDR3 nucleotides read TGTGCCAGCAGTGAGATGCGCCGGGACACAGATACGCAGTATTTT. Combining the CDR3 with reference TRBV2 and TRBJ2-3 gives the whole variable domain EPEVTQTPSHQVTQMGQEVILRCVPISNHLYFYWYRQILGQKVEFLVSFYNNEISEKSEIFDDQFSVERPDGSNFTLKIRSTKLEDSAMYFCASSEMRRDTDTQYFGPGTRLTVL.

This rearrangement joins TRBV18 to TRBJ1-1; 7 bases are a match to TRBD1. The J segment lost 8 bases and the V segment lost 3 bases, leaving 6 bases of the junction unmatched. This CDR3 has 13 amino acids. Per the germline V gene, CDR1 is KGHSH and CDR2 is LQKENI. In nucleotides, the CDR3 is TGTGCCAGCTCACCTTCTAAGGGGGCCGAAGCTTTCTTT. This codes for CASSPSKGAEAFF.

This clone has a single count. The J gene is TRBJ1-5, the V gene TRBV19; D is possibly TRBD1 (5 bases). The V gene's germline CDR1 is LNHDA and CDR2 SQIVND (reference sequence). V shed 5 bases and J shed 8 bases, with 13 bases lying between them. This CDR3 region has 13 residues. The CDR3 region is CASSGPVGEPQHF. As DNA, the CDR3 is TGTGCCAGTAGTGGTCCCGTAGGGGAGCCCCAGCATTTT.

The chain links TRBV18 to TRBJ2-7, with D possibly TRBD1 on 5 matching bases. This CDR3 spans 18 amino acids. V lost 0 bases, J lost 6 bases, and 24 bases lay in between. Germline loops: CDR1 KGHSH, CDR2 LQKENI. The CDR3 is CASSPPILLGQPHGEQYF. DNA of the CDR3: TGTGCCAGCTCACCACCGATCCTGCTGGGGCAGCCGCACGGCGAGCAGTACTTC.

This clone was picked up a small number of times. The gene calls are TRBV5-1 and TRBJ1-1, with D unclear. The CDR3 covers 14 residues. The ends were cut back, 1 base at V and 1 base at J, with 8 bases in the middle. Germline V gene lookup returns CDR1 SGHRS and CDR2 YFSETQ. CDR3 coding DNA: TGCGCCAGCAGCTTGAGTGCACAGAACACTGAAGCTTTCTTT. It translates to CASSLSAQNTEAFF.